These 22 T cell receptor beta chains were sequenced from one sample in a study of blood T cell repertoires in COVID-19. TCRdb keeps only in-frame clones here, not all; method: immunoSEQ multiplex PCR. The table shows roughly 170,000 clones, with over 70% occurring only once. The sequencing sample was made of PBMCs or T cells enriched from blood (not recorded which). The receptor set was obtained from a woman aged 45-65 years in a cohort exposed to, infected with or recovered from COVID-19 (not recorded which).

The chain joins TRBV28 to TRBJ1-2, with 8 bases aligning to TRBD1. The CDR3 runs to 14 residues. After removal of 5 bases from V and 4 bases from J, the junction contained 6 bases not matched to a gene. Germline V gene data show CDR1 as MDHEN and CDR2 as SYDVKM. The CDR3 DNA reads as TGTGCCAGCAGTAACGACAGGGGTGGCTATGGCTACACCTTC. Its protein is CASSNDRGGYGYTF.

CDR3 loop: CAVAGGPGYEQYF. The CDR3 bases are TGTGCCGTAGCTGGAGGGCCTGGTTACGAGCAGTACTTC. The chain carries TRBV6-5 and TRBJ2-7; a possible D gene is TRBD2 (6 bases). The germline V and J ends were trimmed by 11 bases and 4 bases, with 18 bases remaining between them. Germline lookup yields CDR1 MNHEY and CDR2 SVGAGI. The CDR3 spans 13 residues.

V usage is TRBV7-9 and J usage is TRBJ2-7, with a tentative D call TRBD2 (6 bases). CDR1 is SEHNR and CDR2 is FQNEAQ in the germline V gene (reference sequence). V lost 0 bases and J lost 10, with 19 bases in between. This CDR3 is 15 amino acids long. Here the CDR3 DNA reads TGTGCCAGCAGCTTAGCAGTTGCCGGGACTCGACCTCAGTACTTC. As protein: CASSLAVAGTRPQYF.

CDR3 loop: CASSFYTEAFF. The CDR3, as DNA: TGTGCCAGCAGTTTCTACACTGAAGCTTTCTTT. The chain recombines TRBV2 with TRBJ1-1; D not certain. CDR3 length: 11 residues. V was shortened by 5 bases and J by 3 bases, with 4 bases between the two germline ends. Germline CDR1 and CDR2: SNHLY and FYNNEI.

CDR3 amino acids: CASSEAQGMTDTQYF. CDR3 nucleotides: TGTGCCAGCAGTGAAGCTCAGGGGATGACAGATACGCAGTATTTT. The chain carries TRBV2 and TRBJ2-3, with D possibly being TRBD1 (6 bases). The CDR3 is 15 amino acids. Trimming removed 0 bases from V and 3 bases from J, with 10 bases in between. The germline gives CDR1 SNHLY, CDR2 FYNNEI.

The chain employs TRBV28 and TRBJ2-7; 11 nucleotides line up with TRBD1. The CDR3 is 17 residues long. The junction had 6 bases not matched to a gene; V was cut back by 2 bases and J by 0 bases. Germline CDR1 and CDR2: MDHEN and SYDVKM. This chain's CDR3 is CASSLVRTGGFSYEQYF. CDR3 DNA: TGTGCCAGCAGTTTAGTAAGGACAGGGGGCTTCTCCTACGAGCAGTACTTC. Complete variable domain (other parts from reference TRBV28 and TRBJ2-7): DVKVTQSSRYLVKRTGEKVFLECVQDMDHENMFWYRQDPGLGLRLIYFSYDVKMKEKGDIPEGYSVSREKKERFSLILESASTNQTSMYLCASSLVRTGGFSYEQYFGPGTRLTVT.

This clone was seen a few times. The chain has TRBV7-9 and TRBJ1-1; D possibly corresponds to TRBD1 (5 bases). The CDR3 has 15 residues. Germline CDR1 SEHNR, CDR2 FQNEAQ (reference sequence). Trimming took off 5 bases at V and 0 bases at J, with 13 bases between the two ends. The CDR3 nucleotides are TGTGCCAGCAGCCCCACAGGCAGTGTGAACACTGAAGCTTTCTTT. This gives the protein CASSPTGSVNTEAFF.

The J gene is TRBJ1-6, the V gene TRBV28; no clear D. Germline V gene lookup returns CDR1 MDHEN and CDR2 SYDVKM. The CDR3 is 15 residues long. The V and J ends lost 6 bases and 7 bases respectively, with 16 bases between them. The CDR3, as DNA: TGTGCCAGCAGCGTCCGGATCTCGGGGAATTCACCCCTCCACTTT. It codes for CASSVRISGNSPLHF.

CDR3 sequence reads: CASSPREAKNIQYF. The CDR3 bases are TGTGCCAGCAGCCCTCGGGAGGCCAAAAACATTCAGTACTTC. This rearrangement joins TRBV7-9 to TRBJ2-4, with D maybe TRBD2 (6 bases). Germline V gene data show CDR1 as SEHNR and CDR2 as FQNEAQ (reference sequence). V lost 5 bases and J lost 1, with 9 bases in between. There are 14 residues in the CDR3.

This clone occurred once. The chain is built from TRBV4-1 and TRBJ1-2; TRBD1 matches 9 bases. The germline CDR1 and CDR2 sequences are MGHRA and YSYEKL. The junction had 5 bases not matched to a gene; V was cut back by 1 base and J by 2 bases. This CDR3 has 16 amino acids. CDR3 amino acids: CASSQGGGTGNYGYTF. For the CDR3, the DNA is TGCGCCAGCAGCCAAGGCGGGGGGACAGGGAACTATGGCTACACCTTC.

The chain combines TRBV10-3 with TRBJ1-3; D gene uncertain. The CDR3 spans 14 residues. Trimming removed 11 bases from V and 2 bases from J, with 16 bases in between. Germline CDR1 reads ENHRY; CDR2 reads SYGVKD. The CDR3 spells CAAQLSAAGNTIYF. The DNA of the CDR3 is TGTGCCGCGCAGTTGTCCGCGGCTGGAAACACCATATATTTT.

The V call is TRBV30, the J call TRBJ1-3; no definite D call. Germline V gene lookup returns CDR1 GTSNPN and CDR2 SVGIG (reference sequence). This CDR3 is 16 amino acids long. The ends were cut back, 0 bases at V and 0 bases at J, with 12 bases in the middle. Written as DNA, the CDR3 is TGTGCCTGGAGTGTACCCAGATCAAGCTCTGGAAACACCATATATTTT. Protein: CAWSVPRSSSGNTIYF.

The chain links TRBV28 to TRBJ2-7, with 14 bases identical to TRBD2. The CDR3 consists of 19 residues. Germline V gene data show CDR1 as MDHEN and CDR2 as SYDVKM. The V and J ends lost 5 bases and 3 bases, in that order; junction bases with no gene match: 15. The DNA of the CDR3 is TGTGCCAGCAGTACCATTACCGGGACTAGCGGGAGTAATCGCTACGAGCAGTACTTC. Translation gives CASSTITGTSGSNRYEQYF.

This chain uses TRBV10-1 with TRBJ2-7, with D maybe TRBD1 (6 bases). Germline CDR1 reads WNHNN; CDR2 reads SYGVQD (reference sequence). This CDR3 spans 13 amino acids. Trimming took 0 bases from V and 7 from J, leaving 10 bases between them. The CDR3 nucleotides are TGCGCCAGCAGTGAGTCCGGCAGGGGAGAGCAGTACTTC. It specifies CASSESGRGEQYF.

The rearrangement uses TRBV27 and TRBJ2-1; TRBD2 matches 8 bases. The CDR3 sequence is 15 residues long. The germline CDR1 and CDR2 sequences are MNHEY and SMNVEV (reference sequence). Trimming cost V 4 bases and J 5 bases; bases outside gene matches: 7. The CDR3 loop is CASSSASLADNEQFF. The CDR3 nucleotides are TGTGCCAGCAGTTCAGCGTCACTAGCGGACAATGAGCAGTTCTTC.

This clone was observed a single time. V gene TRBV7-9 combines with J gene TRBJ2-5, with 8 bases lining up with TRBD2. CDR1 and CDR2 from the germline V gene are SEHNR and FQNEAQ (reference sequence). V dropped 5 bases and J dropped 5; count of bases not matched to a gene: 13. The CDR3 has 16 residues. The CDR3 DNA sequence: TGTGCCAGCAGCCAGGCGGGCAGGCGGGGGGTGGAGACCCAGTACTTC. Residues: CASSQAGRRGVETQYF.

CDR3 residues: CASSQVVQGNGELFF. CDR3 sequence (DNA): TGCGCCAGCAGCCAAGTAGTACAGGGTAACGGGGAGCTGTTTTTT. The J gene is TRBJ2-2, the V gene TRBV4-3; D possibly corresponds to TRBD1 (6 bases). CDR1 LGHNA and CDR2 YSLEER come from the germline V gene. V lost 1 base, J lost 7 bases, and 13 bases lay in between. This CDR3 is built from 15 residues.

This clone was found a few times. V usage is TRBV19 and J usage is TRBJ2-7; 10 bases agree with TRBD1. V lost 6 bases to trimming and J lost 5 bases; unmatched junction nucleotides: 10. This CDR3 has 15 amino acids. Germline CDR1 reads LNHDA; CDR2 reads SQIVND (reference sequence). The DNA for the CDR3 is TGTGCCAGTAGGCCGGGACAGGGGTTCGGGGACGAGCAGTACTTC. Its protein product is CASRPGQGFGDEQYF.

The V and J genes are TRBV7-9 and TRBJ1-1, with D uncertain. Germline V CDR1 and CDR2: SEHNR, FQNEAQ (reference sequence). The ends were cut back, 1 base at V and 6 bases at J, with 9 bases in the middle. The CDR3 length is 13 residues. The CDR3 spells CASSLGPVAEAFF. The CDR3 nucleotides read TGTGCCAGCAGCTTAGGTCCCGTAGCTGAAGCTTTCTTT. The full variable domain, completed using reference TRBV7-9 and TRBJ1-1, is DTGVSQNPRHKITKRGQNVTFRCDPISEHNRLYWYRQTLGQGPEFLTYFQNEAQLEKSRLLSDRFSAERPKGSFSTLEIQRTEQGDSAMYLCASSLGPVAEAFFGQGTRLTVV.

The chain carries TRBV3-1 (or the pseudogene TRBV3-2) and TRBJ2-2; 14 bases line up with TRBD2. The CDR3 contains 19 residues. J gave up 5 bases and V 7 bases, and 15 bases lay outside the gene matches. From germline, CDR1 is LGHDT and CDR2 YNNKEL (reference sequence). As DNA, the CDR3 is TGTGCCAGCACCCCTCGGCGATCGGGACTAGCGGGAGAAACCGGGGAGCTGTTTTTT. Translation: CASTPRRSGLAGETGELFF.

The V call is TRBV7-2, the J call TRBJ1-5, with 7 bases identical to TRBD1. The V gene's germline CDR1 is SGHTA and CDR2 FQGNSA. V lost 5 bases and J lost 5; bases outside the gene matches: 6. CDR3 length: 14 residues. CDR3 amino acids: CASSQDRTDQPQHF. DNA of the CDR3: TGTGCCAGCAGCCAGGACAGGACCGATCAGCCCCAGCATTTT.

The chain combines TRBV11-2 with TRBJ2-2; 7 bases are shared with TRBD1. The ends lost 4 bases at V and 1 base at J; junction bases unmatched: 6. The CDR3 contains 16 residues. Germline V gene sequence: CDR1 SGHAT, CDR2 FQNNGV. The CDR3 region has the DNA TGTGCCAGCAGCTCACTGACAGGGAAGAACACCGGGGAGCTGTTTTTT. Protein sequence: CASSSLTGKNTGELFF.